One T cell receptor beta chain is described in this entry. The sample originates from a study of T cells in tuberculosis. The wider study: Sequenced TCRs come from CD1B-GMM tetramer-binding T cells.

Sequencing of TCR-alpha and TCR-beta chains was unpaired. Only in-frame clones appear in the TCRdb table, and some are missing; sequencing was by immunoSEQ multiplex PCR. The data contain more than 70,000 clones, approximately 91% of them singletons. After thawing and overnight rest, PBMC were stained with GMM-loaded CD1B tetramer, viability dye and anti-CD3 for sorting. CD1B tetramers were loaded with Rhodococcus equi-derived C32 glucose monomycolate. Findings and limits, study-wide: Some low-affinity tetramer-binding T cells may be absent from this sample.

The CDR3 runs to 15 residues. Germline V gene lookup returns CDR1 SEHNR and CDR2 FQNEAQ (reference sequence). V was shortened by 6 bases and J by 1 base, with 15 bases between the two germline ends. Specimen: CD1b-GMM tetramer-negative cells sorted from PBMCs. The V and J genes are TRBV7-9 and TRBJ1-1; perhaps TRBD1 as D (5 bases). The TCR comes from an adult woman with latent tuberculosis. This chain's CDR3 is CASSKQGGWNTEAFF. The CDR3 DNA sequence: TGTGCCAGCAGTAAGCAGGGAGGCTGGAACACTGAAGCTTTCTTT. Full variable domain (outside the CDR3, taken from reference TRBV7-9 and TRBJ1-1): DTGVSQNPRHKITKRGQNVTFRCDPISEHNRLYWYRQTLGQGPEFLTYFQNEAQLEKSRLLSDRFSAERPKGSFSTLEIQRTEQGDSAMYLCASSKQGGWNTEAFFGQGTRLTVV.